The sequence of this TCR beta chain was determined in a study of healthy donors' naive CD4 and CD8 T cells. Study-wide results and caveats: Most V and J genes were reportedly biased between naive CD4+ and CD8+ cells.

Germline CDR1 is SQVTM and CDR2 is ANQGSEA. The germline V and J ends were trimmed by 4 bases and 4 bases, with 10 bases remaining between them. The CDR3 runs 12 residues. A linear amplification protocol produced the TCR libraries from roughly 550 ng of total RNA. TCRdb reprocessed the reads via MiXCR and lists one record per CDR3 protein. The sample yields about 200,000 distinct CDR3 sequences, around 80% seen once. As regards this clonotype: As yet, its antigen is unknown.

The J gene is TRBJ1-1, the V gene TRBV29-1, with a possible D match to TRBD1 (5 bases). The receptor was derived from a pool of human donors in good health; the sample pools cells from several healthy donors. The specimen sequenced was naive CD4+ and CD8+ T cells sorted from blood, pooled from several donors. The chain's CDR3 is CSVGFGGTEAFF. In DNA, the CDR3 is TGCAGCGTTGGGTTCGGGGGCACTGAAGCTTTCTTT.